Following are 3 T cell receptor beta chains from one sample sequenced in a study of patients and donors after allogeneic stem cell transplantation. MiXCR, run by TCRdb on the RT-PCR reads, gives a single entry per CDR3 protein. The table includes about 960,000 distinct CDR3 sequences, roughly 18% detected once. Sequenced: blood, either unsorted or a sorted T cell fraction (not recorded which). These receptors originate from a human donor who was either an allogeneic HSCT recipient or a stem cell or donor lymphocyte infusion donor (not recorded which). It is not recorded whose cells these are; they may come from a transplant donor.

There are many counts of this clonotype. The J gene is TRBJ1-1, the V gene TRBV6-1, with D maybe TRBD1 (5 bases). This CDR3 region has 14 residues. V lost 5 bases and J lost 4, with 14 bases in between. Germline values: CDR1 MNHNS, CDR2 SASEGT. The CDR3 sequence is CASSPQGGGTEAFF. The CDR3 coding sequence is TGTGCCAGCAGTCCTCAGGGCGGAGGCACTGAAGCTTTCTTT.

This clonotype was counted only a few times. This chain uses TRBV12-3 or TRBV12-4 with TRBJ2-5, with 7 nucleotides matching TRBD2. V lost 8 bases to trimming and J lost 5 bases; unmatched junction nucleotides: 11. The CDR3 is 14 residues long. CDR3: CASLFSGPGETQYF. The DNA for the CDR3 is TGTGCCAGCTTGTTTAGCGGGCCTGGGGAGACCCAGTACTTC.

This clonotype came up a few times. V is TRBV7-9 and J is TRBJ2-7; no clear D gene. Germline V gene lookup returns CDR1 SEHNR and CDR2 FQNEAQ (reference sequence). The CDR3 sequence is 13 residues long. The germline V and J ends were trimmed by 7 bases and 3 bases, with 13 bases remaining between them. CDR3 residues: CASTSFRIYEQYF. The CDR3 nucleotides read TGTGCCAGCACCTCTTTTAGGATCTACGAGCAGTACTTC.